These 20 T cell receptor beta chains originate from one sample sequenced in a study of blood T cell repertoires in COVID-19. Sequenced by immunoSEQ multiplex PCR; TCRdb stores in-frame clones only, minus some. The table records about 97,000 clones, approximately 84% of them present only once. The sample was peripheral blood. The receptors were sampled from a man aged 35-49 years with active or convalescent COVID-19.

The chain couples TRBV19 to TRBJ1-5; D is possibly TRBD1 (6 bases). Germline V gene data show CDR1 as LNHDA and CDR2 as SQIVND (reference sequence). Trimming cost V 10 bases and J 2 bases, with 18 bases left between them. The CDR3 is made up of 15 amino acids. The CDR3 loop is CAISRGTGRNQPQHF. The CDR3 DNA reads TGTGCCATTTCAAGGGGCACAGGGCGCAATCAGCCCCAGCATTTT.

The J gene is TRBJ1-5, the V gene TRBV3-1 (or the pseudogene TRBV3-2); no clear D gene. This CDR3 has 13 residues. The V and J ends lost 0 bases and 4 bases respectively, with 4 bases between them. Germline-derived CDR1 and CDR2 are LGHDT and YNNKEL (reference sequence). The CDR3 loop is CASSQETNQPQHF. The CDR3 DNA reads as TGTGCCAGCAGCCAAGAGACAAATCAGCCCCAGCATTTT.

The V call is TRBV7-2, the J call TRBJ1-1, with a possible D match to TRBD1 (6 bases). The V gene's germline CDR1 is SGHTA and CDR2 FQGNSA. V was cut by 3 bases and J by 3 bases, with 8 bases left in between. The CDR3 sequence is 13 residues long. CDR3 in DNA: TGTGCCAGCAGCTTCACAGGGTACACTGAAGCTTTCTTT. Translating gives CASSFTGYTEAFF.

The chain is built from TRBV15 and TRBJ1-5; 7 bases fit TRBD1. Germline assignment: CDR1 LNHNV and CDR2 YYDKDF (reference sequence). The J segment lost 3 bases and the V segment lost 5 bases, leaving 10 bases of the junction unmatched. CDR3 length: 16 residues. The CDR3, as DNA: TGTGCCACCAGCCTCGCAACAGGGGTCGCCAATCAGCCCCAGCATTTT. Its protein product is CATSLATGVANQPQHF.

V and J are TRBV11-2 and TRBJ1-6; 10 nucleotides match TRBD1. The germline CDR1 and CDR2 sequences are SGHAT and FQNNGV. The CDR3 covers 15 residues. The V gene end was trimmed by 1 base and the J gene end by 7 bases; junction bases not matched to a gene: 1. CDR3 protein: CASSLGGQGNSPLHF. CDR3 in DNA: TGTGCCAGCAGCTTAGGGGGACAGGGGAATTCACCCCTCCACTTT.

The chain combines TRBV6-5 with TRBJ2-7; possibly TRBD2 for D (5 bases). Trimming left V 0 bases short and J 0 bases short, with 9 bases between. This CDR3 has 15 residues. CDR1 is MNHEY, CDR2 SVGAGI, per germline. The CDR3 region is CASSYSRLASYEQYF. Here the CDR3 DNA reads TGTGCCAGCAGTTACTCGCGGCTAGCCTCCTACGAGCAGTACTTC.

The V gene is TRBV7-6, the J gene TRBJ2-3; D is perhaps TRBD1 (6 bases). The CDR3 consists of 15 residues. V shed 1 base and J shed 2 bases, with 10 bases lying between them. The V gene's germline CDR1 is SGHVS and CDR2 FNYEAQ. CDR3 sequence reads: CASSLDTGHTDTQYF. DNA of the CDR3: TGTGCCAGCAGCTTAGACACGGGACACACAGATACGCAGTATTTT.

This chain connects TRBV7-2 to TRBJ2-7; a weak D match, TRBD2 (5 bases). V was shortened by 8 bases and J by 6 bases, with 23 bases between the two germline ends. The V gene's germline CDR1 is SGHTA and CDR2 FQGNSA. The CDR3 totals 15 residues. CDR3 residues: CASPIWTASWSEQYF. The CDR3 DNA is TGTGCCAGCCCTATCTGGACTGCCTCTTGGAGCGAGCAGTACTTC.

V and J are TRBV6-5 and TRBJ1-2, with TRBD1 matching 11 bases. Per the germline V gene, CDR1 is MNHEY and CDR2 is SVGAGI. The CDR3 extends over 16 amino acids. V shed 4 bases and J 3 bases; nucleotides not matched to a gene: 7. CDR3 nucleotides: TGTGCCAGCAGTTCCCCAGGACAGGGGGCGCACTATGGCTACACCTTC. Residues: CASSSPGQGAHYGYTF.

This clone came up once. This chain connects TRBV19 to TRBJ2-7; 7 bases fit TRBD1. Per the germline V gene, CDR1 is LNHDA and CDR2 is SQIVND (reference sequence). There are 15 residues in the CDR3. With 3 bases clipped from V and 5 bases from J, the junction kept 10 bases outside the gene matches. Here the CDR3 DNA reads TGTGCCAGTAGTATTTTGGGGACAGCTTACCACGAGCAGTACTTC. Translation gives CASSILGTAYHEQYF.

As DNA, the CDR3 is TGTGCTAGTGGTTTGGGACGGAGCGCAACTAATGAAAAACTGTTTTTT. It yields the protein CASGLGRSATNEKLFF. This chain links TRBV12-5 with TRBJ1-4; D unresolved. This CDR3 comprises 16 residues. Germline CDR1 and CDR2: LGHNT and FRNRAP. Deletions cut 1 base from V and 0 bases from J, with 9 bases between. Using reference TRBV12-5 and TRBJ1-4 for the parts outside the CDR3, the full variable domain is DARVTQTPRHKVTEMGQEVTMRCQPILGHNTVFWYRQTMMQGLELLAYFRNRAPLDDSGMPKDRFSAEMPDATLATLKIQPSEPRDSAVYFCASGLGRSATNEKLFFGSGTQLSVL.

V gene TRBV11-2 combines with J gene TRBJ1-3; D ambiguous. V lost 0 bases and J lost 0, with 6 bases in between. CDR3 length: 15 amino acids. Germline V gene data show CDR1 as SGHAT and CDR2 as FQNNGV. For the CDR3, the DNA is TGTGCCAGCAGCTTAGATCCGGTCTCTGGAAACACCATATATTTT. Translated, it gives CASSLDPVSGNTIYF. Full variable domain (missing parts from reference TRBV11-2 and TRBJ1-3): EAGVAQSPRYKIIEKRQSVAFWCNPISGHATLYWYQQILGQGPKLLIQFQNNGVVDDSQLPKDRFSAERLKGVDSTLKIQPAKLEDSAVYLCASSLDPVSGNTIYFGEGSWLTVV.

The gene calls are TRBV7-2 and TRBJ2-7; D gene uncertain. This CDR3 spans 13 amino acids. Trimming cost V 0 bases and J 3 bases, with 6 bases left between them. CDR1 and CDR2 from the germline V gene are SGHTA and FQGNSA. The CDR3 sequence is CASSLAVGYEQYF. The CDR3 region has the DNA TGTGCCAGCAGCTTAGCAGTCGGCTACGAGCAGTACTTC.

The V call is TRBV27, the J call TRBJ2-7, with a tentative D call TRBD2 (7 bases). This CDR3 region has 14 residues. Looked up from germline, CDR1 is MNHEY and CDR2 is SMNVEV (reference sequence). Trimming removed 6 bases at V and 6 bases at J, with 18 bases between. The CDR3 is CASSSNGGPVEQYF. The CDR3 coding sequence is TGTGCCAGCAGCTCGAACGGGGGGCCCGTCGAGCAGTACTTC.

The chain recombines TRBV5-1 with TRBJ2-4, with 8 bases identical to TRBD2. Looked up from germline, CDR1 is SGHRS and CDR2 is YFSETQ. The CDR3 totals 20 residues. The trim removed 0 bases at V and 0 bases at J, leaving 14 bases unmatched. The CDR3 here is CASSLGVGGAGDLAKNIQYF. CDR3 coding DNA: TGCGCCAGCAGCTTGGGGGTCGGCGGAGCGGGGGACCTAGCCAAAAACATTCAGTACTTC.

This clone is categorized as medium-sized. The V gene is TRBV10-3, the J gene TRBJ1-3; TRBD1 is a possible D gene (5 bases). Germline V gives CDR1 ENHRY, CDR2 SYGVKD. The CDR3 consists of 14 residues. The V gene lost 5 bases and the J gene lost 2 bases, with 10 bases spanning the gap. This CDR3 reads CAISHGTTGNTIYF. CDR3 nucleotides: TGTGCCATCAGTCACGGGACTACTGGAAACACCATATATTTT.

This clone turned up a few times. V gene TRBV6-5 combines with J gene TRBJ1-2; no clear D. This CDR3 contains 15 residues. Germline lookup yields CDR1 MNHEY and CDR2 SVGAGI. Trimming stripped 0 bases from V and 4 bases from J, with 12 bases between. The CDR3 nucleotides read TGTGCCAGCAGTTACTCGAGAGGGTTGGGCTATGGCTACACCTTC. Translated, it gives CASSYSRGLGYGYTF.

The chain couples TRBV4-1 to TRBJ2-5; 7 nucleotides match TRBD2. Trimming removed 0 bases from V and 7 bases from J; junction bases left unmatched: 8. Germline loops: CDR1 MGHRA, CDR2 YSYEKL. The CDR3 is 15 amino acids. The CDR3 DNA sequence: TGCGCCAGCAGCCAAGAGAGCGGCGGGAGTGGGACCCAGTACTTC. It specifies CASSQESGGSGTQYF.

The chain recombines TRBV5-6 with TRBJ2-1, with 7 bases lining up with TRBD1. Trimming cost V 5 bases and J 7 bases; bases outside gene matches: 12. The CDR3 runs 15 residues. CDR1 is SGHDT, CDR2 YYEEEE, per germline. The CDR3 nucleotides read TGTGCCAGCAGGGACGGGGACAGACGGGCAAATGAGCAGTTCTTC. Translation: CASRDGDRRANEQFF.

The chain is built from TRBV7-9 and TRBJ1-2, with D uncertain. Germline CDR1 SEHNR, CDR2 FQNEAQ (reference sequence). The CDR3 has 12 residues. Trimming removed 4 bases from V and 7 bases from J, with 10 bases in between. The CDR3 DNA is TGTGCCAGCAGCTCCCGTTCAGTTGGCTACACCTTC. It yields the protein CASSSRSVGYTF.